This TCR beta chain is from a study of identical twins. TCRdb analysed the 5' RACE reads with MiXCR anew, one entry per CDR3 protein. The top ten clones hold around 3% of a sample with 470,000 or so distinct CDR3 sequences, 24% of them seen once. In germline, CDR1 is MNHEY, CDR2 SVGAGI. This CDR3 has 14 amino acids. V gave up 2 bases and J gave up 10 bases; unmatched junction bases: 10. This clonotype appeared a few times. This same sample was also taken into another study, of T cells expressing NK-cell markers.

The receptor was derived from a woman between 18 and 30 years old in good health. What was sequenced was CD4+ T cells sorted from blood. The V gene is TRBV6-5, the J gene TRBJ1-1, with 7 bases fitting TRBD1. The CDR3 loop is CASSYGRQGTGAFF. The CDR3, as DNA: TGTGCCAGCAGTTACGGGAGACAGGGCACCGGAGCTTTCTTT.